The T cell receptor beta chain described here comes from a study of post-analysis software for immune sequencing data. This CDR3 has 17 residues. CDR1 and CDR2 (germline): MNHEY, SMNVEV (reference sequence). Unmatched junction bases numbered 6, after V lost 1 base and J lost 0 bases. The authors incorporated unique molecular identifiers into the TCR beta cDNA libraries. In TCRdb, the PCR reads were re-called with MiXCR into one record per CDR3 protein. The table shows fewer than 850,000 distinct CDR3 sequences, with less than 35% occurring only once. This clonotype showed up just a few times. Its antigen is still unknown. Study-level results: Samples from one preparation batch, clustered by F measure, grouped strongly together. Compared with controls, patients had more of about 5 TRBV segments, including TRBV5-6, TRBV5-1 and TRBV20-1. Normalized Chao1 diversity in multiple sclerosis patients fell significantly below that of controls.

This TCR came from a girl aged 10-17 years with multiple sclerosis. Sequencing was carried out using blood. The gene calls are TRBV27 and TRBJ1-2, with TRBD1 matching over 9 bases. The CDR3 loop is CASSLLTGGSPNYGYTF. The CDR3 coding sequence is TGTGCCAGCAGTTTATTAACAGGGGGCTCTCCTAACTATGGCTACACCTTC.